This T cell receptor (beta chain) was retrieved from a study of tumor-infiltrating lymphocytes in primary liver carcinoma. Study as a whole: Those enrolled were patients of both sexes, who were aged 30 to 69 years.

The V end was cut by 1 base, the J end by 8 bases, with 11 bases between. The length of the CDR3 is 14 residues. CDR1 is MDHEN, CDR2 SYDVKM, per germline. To note about this clonotype: Its antigen remains unknown. It may be a read error: a sequence one base away is much more abundant.

From unsorted bulk tissue weighing about 20-32 mg, DNA and RNA were co-extracted. Surgeons resected the patients' primary liver carcinomas. The study, taken as a whole, reports: Lesser overlap characterized tumor-adjacent and tumor-blood pairs relative to tumor region pairs.

Priming with a constant-region primer yielded TCR beta cDNA from about 510 ng total RNA. A slightly modified ARM-PCR protocol with three nested multiplex PCR rounds produced these TCR beta libraries. In the first two PCR rounds, TRBV1-TRBV30 forward primers were paired with a C-beta reverse primer, and each round lasted roughly 9 cycles. MiXCR, applied by TCRdb to the multiplex PCR reads, yields one record per CDR3 protein. The profile shows under 150,000 distinct CDR3 sequences, approximately 68% of them singletons. Material for sequencing was tumor-adjacent normal liver tissue. The source of this sequence is a woman between 55 and 75 years old with primary liver carcinoma and hepatitis B virus infection. V gene TRBV28 combines with J gene TRBJ1-4; D unclear. CDR3 nucleotide sequence: TGTGCCAGCAGTTTATACGGGGATTGGGAAAAACTGTTTTTT. This encodes CASSLYGDWEKLFF.